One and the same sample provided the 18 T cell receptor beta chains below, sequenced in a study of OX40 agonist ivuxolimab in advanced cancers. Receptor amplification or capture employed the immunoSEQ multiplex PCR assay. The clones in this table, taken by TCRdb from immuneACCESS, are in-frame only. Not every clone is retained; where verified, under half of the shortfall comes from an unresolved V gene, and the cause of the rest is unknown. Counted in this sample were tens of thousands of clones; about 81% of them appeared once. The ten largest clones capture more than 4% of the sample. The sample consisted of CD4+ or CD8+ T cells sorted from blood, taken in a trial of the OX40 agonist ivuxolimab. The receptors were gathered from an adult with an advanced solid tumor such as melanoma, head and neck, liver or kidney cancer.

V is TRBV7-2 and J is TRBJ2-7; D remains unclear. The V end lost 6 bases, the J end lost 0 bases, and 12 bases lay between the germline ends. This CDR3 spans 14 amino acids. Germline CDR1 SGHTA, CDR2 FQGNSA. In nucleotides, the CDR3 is TGTGCCAGCAGAACAGAAAGGAGCTCCTACGAGCAGTACTTC. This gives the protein CASRTERSSYEQYF.

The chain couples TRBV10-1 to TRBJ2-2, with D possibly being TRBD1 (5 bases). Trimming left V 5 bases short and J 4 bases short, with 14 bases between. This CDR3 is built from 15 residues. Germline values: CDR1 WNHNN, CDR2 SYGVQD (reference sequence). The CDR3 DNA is TGCGCCAGCAGTAGGGATGGGGCGTCCACCGGGGAGCTGTTTTTT. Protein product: CASSRDGASTGELFF.

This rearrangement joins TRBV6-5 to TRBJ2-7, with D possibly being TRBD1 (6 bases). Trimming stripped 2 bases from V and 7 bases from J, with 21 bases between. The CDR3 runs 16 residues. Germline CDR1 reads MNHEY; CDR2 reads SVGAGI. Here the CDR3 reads CASSYGRGPSFMEQYF. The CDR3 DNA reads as TGTGCCAGCAGTTACGGCAGGGGACCCTCATTTATGGAGCAGTACTTC.

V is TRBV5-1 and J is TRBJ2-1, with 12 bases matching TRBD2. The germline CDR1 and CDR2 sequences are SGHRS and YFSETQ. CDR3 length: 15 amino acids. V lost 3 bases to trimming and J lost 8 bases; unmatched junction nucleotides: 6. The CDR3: CASSSLAGGMYEQFF. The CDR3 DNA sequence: TGCGCCAGCAGCTCACTAGCGGGGGGTATGTATGAGCAGTTCTTC.

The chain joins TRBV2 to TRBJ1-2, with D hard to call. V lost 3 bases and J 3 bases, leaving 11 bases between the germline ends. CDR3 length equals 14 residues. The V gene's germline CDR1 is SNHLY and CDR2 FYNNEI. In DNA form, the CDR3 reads TGTGCCAGCAGTGACATGTCAGATCACTATGGCTACACCTTC. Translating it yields CASSDMSDHYGYTF.

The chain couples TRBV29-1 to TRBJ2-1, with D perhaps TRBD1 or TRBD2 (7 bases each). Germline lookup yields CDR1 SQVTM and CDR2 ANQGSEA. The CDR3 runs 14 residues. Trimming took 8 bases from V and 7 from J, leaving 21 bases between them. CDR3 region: CSTRGGQGLNEQFF. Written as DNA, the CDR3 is TGCAGCACCAGGGGGGGCCAGGGGCTGAATGAGCAGTTCTTC.

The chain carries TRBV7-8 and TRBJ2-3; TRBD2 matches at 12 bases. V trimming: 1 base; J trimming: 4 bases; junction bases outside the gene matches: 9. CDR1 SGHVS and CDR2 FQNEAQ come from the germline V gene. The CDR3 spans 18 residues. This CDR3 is CASSLDPSGGVLSDTQYF. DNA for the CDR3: TGTGCCAGCAGCTTAGACCCTAGCGGGGGGGTCTTATCAGATACGCAGTATTTT.

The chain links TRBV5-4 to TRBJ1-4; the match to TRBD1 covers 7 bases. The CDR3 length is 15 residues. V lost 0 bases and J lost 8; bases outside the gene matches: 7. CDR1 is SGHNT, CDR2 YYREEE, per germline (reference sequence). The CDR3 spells CASSLEQGKNEKLFF. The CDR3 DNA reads TGTGCCAGCAGCTTGGAACAGGGGAAAAACGAAAAACTGTTTTTT.

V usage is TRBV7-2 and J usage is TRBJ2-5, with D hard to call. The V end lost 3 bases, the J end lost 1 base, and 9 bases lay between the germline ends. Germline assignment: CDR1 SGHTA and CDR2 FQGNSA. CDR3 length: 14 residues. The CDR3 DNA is TGTGCCAGCAGCTTTGGGCGACCCCAAGAGACCCAGTACTTC. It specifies CASSFGRPQETQYF.

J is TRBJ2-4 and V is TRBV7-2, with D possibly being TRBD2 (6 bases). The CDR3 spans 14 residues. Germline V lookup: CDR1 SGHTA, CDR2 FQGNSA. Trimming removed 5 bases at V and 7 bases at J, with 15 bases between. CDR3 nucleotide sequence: TGTGCCAGCAGCCCTTACTCAGCGGGCAACATTCAGTACTTC. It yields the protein CASSPYSAGNIQYF. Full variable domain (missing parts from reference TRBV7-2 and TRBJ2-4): GAGVSQSPSNKVTEKGKDVELRCDPISGHTALYWYRQSLGQGLEFLIYFQGNSAPDKSGLPSDRFSAERTGGSVSTLTIQRTQQEDSAVYLCASSPYSAGNIQYFGAGTRLSVL.

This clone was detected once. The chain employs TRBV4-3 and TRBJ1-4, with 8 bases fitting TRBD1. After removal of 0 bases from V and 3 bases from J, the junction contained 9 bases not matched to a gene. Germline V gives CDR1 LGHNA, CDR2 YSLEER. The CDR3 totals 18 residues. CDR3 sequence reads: CASSQEYTGGRPNEKLFF. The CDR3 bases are TGCGCCAGCAGCCAAGAATATACAGGGGGAAGACCTAATGAAAAACTGTTTTTT.

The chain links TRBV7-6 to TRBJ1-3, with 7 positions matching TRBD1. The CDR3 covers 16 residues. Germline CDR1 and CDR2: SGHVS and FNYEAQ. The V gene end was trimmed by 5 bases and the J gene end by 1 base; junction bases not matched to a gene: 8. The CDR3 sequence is CASSPAGGWSGNTIYF. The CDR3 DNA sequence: TGTGCCAGCAGCCCCGCAGGGGGTTGGTCTGGAAACACCATATATTTT.

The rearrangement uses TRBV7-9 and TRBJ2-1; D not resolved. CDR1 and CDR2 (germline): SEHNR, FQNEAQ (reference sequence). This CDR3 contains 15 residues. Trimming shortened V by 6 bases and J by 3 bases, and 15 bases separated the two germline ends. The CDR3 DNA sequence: TGTGCCAGCAGACCTGCCCATAAACTCTACAATGAGCAGTTCTTC. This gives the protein CASRPAHKLYNEQFF.

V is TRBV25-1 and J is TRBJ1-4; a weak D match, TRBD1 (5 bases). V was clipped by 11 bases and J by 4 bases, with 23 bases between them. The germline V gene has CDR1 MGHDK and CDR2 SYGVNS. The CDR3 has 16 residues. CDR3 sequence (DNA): TGTGCCCCAGGCAGGGAAAGGCTTGTGGATAATGAAAAACTGTTTTTT. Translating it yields CAPGRERLVDNEKLFF.

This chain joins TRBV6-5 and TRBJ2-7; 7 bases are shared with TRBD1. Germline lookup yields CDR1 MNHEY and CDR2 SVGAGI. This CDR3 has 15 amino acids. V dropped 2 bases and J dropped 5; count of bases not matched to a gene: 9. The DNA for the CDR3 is TGTGCCAGCAGTTACACGGGACAGTGGTCCCACGAGCAGTACTTC. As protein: CASSYTGQWSHEQYF.

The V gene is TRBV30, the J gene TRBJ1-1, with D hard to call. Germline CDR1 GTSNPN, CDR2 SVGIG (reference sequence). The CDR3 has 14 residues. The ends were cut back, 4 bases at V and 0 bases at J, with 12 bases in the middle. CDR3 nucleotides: TGTGCCTGGAAGAAGGAGGGAATGAACACTGAAGCTTTCTTT. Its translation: CAWKKEGMNTEAFF.

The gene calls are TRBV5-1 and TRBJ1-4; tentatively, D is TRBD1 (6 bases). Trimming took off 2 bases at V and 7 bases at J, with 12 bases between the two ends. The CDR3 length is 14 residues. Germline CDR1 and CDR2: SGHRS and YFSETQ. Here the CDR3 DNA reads TGCGCCAGCAGCTTCGGGGGCGTCGGTGAAAAACTGTTTTTT. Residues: CASSFGGVGEKLFF.

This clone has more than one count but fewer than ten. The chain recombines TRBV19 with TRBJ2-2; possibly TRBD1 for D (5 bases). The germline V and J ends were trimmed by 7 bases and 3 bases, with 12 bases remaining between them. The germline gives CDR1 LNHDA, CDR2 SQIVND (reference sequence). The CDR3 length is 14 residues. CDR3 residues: CASKGAGYTGELFF. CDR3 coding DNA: TGTGCCAGTAAAGGGGCAGGTTACACCGGGGAGCTGTTTTTT.